This T cell receptor beta chain stems from a study of memory CD4+ T cells and cytomegalovirus serostatus. The study's findings and limits: A US-trained random forest predicted CMV serostatus with median AUC around 0.9. Each of roughly 65 CMV-associated TCRbeta sequences occurred in one to five individuals.

Turning to this clone: Its antigen is unidentified.

In the original analysis: After removing out-of-frame reads, 2 million to 2.5 million distinct TCRbeta sequences remained. The assay was immunoSEQ multiplex PCR, and TCRdb's table has in-frame clones only and misses some. V and J calls and clone size are given by that table; D and trimming were obtained from the DNA. The sample consists of around 62,000 clones, roughly three quarters of them appearing once. The sort gate was single viable CD3+CD4+CD8-CD45RO+ cells for memory CD4+ T cells. CMV serostatus came from serum IgG against pp150, pp28, p38, p52. Looked up from germline, CDR1 is MDHEN and CDR2 is SYDVKM. Trimming removed 6 bases from V and 11 bases from J, with 13 bases in between. The CDR3 spans 11 residues.

Sequencing used memory CD4+ T cells from blood. This clonotype originated in an adult in good health and CMV-seropositive. This chain uses TRBV28 with TRBJ1-1; no clear D. CDR3 region: CASSSALGAFF. The CDR3 bases are TGTGCCAGCAGCTCTGCTTTAGGGGCTTTCTTT.